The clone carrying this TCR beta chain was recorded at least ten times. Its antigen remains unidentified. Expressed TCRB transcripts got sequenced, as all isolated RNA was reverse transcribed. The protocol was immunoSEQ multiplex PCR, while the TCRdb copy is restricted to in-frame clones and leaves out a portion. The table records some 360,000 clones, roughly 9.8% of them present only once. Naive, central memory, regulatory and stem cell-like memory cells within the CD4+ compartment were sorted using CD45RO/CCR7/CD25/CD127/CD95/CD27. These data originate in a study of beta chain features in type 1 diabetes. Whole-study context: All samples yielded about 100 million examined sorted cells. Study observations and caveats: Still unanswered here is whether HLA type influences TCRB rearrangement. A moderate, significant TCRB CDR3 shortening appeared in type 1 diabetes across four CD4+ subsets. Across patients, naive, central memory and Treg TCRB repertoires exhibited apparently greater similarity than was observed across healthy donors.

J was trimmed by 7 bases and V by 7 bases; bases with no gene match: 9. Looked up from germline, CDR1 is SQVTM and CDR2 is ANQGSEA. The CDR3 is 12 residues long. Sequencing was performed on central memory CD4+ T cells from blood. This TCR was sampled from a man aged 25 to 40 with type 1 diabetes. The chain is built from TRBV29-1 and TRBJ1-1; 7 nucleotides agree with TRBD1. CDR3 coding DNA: TGCAGCGCTTTGACAGGGTTGGGTGAAGCTTTCTTT. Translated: CSALTGLGEAFF.